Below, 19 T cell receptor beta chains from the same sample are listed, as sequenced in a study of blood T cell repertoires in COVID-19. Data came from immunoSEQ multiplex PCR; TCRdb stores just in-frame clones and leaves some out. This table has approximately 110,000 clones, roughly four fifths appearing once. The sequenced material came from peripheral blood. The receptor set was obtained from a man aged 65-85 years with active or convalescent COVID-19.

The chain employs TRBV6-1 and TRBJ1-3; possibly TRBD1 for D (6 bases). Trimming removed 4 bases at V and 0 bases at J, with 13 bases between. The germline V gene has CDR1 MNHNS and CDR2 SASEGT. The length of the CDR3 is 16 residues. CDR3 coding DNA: TGTGCCAGCAGTGCAGACAGGTTAACCTCTGGAAACACCATATATTTT. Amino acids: CASSADRLTSGNTIYF.

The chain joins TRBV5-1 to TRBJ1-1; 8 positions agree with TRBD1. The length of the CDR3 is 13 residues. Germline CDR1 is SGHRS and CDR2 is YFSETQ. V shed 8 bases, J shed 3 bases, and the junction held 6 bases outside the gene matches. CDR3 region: CASRTGRDTEAFF. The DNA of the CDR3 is TGCGCCAGTCGGACAGGGAGGGACACTGAAGCTTTCTTT.

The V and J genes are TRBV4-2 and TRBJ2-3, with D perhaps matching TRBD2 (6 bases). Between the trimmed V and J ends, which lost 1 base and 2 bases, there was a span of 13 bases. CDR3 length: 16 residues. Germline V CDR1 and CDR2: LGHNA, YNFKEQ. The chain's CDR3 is CASSQGIVADTDTQYF. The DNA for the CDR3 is TGTGCCAGCAGCCAAGGCATAGTAGCGGACACAGATACGCAGTATTTT.

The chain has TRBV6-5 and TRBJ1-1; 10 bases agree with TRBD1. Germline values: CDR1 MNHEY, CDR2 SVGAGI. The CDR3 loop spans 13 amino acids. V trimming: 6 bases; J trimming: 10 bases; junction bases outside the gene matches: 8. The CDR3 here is CASRPPGDRGAFF. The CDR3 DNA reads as TGTGCCAGCAGACCCCCTGGGGACAGGGGAGCTTTCTTT.

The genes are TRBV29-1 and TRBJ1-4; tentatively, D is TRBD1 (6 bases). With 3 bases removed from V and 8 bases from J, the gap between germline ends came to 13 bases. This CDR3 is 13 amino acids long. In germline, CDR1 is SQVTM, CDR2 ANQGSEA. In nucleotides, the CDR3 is TGCAGCGTTGACATCGGGACACACGAAAAACTGTTTTTT. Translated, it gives CSVDIGTHEKLFF.

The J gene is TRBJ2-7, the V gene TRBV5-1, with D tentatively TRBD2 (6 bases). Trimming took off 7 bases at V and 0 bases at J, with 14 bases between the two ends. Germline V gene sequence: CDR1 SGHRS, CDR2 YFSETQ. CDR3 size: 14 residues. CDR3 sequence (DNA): TGCGCCAGCGGGGGAGACGGGGGCTCCTACGAGCAGTACTTC. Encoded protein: CASGGDGGSYEQYF. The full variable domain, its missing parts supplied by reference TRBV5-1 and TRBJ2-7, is KAGVTQTPRYLIKTRGQQVTLSCSPISGHRSVSWYQQTPGQGLQFLFEYFSETQRNKGNFPGRFSGRQFSNSRSEMNVSTLELGDSALYLCASGGDGGSYEQYFGPGTRLTVT.

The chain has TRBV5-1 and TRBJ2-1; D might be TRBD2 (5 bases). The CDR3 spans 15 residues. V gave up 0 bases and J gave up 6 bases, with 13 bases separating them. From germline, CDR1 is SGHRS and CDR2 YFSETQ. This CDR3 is CASSLAGLGRNEQFF. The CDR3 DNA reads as TGCGCCAGCAGCTTGGCTGGACTTGGTCGCAATGAGCAGTTCTTC.

The CDR3 DNA follows: TGCGCCAGCAGCGTGACAACTGCGGGGGAAAAACTGTTTTTT. Protein sequence: CASSVTTAGEKLFF. The chain uses TRBV5-1 and TRBJ1-4, with D unresolved. Germline CDR1 and CDR2: SGHRS and YFSETQ. Trimming left V 4 bases short and J 8 bases short, with 15 bases between. CDR3 length: 14 residues.

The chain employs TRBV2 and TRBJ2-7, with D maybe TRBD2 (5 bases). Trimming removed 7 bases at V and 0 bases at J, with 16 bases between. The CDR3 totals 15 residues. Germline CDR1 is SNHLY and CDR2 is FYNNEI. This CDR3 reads CASTDDSSGSYEQYF. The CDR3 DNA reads TGTGCCAGCACCGACGACTCGAGCGGCTCCTACGAGCAGTACTTC.

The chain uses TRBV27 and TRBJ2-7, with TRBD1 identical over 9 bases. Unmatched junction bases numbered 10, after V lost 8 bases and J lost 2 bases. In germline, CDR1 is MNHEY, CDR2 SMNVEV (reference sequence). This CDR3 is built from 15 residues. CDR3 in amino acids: CASRIGQGRTYEQYF. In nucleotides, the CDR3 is TGTGCCAGCCGAATTGGACAGGGGCGAACCTACGAGCAGTACTTC.

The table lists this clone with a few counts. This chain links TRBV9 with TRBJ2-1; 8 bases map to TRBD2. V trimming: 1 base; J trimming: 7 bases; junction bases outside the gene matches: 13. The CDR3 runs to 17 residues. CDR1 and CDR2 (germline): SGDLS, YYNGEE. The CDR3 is CASSVNPGGGFGNEQFF. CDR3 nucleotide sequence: TGTGCCAGCAGCGTAAACCCGGGAGGGGGTTTCGGGAATGAGCAGTTCTTC.

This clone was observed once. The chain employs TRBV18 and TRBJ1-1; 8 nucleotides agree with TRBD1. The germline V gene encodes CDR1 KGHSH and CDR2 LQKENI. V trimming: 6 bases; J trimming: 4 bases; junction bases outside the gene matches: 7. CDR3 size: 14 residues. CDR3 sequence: CASSMTGVATEAFF. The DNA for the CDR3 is TGTGCCAGCTCTATGACAGGGGTGGCCACTGAAGCTTTCTTT.

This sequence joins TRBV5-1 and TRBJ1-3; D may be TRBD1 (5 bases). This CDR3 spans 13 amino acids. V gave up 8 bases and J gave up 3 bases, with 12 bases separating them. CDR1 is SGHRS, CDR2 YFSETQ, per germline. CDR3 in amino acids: CASTQDLGNTIYF. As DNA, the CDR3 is TGCGCCAGTACACAGGACCTTGGAAACACCATATATTTT. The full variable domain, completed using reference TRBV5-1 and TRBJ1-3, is KAGVTQTPRYLIKTRGQQVTLSCSPISGHRSVSWYQQTPGQGLQFLFEYFSETQRNKGNFPGRFSGRQFSNSRSEMNVSTLELGDSALYLCASTQDLGNTIYFGEGSWLTVV.

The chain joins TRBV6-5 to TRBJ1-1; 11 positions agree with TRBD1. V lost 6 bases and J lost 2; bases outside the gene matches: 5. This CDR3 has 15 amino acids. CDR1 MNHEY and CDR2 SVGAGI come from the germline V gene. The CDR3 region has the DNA TGTGCCAGCAGGAGGACAGGGGGCAGCAACACTGAAGCTTTCTTT. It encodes CASRRTGGSNTEAFF.

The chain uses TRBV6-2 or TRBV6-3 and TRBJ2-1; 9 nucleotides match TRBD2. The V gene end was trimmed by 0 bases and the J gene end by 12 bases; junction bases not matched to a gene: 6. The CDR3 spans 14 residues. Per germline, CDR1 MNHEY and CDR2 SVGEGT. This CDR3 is CASSYSVSGGSQFF. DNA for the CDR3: TGTGCCAGCAGTTACTCGGTTAGCGGGGGTTCGCAGTTCTTC.

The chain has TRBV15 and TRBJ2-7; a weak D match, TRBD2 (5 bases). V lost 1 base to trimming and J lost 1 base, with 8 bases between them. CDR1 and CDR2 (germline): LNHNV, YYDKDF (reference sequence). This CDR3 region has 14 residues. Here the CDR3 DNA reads TGTGCCACCAGCAGAGTTCCGGGGTCCTACGAGCAGTACTTC. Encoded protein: CATSRVPGSYEQYF.

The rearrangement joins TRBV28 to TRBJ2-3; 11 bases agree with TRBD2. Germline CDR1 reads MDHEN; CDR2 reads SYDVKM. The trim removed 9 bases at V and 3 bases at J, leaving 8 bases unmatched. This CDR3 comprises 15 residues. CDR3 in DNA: TGTGCCAGTACTAGACTAGCGGGAAGGACAGATACGCAGTATTTT. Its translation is CASTRLAGRTDTQYF.

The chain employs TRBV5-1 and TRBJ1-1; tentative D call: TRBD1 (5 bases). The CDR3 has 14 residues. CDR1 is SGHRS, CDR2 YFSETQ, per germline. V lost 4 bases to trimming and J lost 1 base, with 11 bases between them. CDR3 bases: TGCGCCAGCAGCCCCCAGGGTTCGAACACTGAAGCTTTCTTT. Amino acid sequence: CASSPQGSNTEAFF. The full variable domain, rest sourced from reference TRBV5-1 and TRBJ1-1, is KAGVTQTPRYLIKTRGQQVTLSCSPISGHRSVSWYQQTPGQGLQFLFEYFSETQRNKGNFPGRFSGRQFSNSRSEMNVSTLELGDSALYLCASSPQGSNTEAFFGQGTRLTVV.

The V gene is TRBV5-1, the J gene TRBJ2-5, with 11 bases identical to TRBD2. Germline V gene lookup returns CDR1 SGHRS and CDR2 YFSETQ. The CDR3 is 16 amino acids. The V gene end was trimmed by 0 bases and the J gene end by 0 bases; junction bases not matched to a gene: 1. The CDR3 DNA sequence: TGCGCCAGCAGCTTGGGGGGACTAGCGGACCAAGAGACCCAGTACTTC. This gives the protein CASSLGGLADQETQYF.